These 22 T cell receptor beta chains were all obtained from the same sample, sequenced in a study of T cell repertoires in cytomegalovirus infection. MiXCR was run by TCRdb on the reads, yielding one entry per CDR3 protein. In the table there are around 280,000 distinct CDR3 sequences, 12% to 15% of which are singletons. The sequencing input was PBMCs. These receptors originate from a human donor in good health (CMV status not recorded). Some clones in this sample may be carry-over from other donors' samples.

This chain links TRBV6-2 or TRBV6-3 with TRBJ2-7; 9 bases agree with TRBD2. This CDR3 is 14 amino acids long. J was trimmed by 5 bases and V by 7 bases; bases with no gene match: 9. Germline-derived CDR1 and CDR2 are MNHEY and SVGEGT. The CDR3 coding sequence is TGTGCCAGCAACCGAGGGCTAGCGGGAAACGAGCAGTACTTC. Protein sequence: CASNRGLAGNEQYF.

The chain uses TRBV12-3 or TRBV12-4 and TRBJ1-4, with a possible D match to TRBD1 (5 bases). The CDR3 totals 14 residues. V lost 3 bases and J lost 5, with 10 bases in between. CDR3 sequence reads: CASSFGGKNEKLFF. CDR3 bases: TGTGCCAGCAGTTTCGGGGGAAAAAATGAAAAACTGTTTTTT.

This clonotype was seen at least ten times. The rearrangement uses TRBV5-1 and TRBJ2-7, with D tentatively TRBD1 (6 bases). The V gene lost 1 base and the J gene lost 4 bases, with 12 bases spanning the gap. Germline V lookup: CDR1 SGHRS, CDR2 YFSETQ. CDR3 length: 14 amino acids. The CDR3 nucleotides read TGCGCCAGCAGCTTGTCAGGGGCGCGATACGAGCAGTACTTC. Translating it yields CASSLSGARYEQYF.

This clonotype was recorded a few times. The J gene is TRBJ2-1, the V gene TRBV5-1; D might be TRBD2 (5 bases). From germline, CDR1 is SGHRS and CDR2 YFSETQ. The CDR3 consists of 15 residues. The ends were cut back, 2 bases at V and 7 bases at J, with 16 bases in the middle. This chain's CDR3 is CASSLGLKAGNEQFF. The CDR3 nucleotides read TGCGCCAGCAGCTTAGGACTTAAAGCTGGGAATGAGCAGTTCTTC.

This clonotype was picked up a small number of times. This chain's CDR3 is CSVGGQHYGYTF. The CDR3 nucleotides read TGCAGCGTTGGAGGACAGCACTATGGCTACACCTTC. The gene calls are TRBV29-1 and TRBJ1-2; D might be TRBD1 (6 bases). Germline lookup yields CDR1 SQVTM and CDR2 ANQGSEA. The CDR3 consists of 12 residues. Trimming cost V 4 bases and J 3 bases, with 9 bases left between them. Complete variable domain (other parts from reference TRBV29-1 and TRBJ1-2): SAVISQKPSRDICQRGTSLTIQCQVDSQVTMMFWYRQQPGQSLTLIATANQGSEATYESGFVIDKFPISRPNLTFSTLTVSNMSPEDSSIYLCSVGGQHYGYTFGSGTRLTVV.

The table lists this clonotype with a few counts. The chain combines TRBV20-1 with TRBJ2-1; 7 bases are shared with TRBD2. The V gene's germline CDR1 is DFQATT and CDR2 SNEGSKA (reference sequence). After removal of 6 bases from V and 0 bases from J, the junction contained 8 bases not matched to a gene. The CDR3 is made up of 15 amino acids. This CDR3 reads CSAPSGASSYNEQFF. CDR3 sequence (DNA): TGCAGTGCCCCTAGCGGAGCGAGCTCCTACAATGAGCAGTTCTTC.

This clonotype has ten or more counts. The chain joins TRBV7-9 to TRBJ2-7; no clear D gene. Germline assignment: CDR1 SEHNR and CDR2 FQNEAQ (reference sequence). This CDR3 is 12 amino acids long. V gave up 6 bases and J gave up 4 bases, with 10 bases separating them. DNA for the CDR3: TGTGCCAGCAGTCGTCTGGGGTACGAGCAGTACTTC. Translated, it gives CASSRLGYEQYF.

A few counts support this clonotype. The CDR3 spells CASSTPAGGGGNQPQHF. CDR3 coding DNA: TGTGCCAGTAGTACCCCCGCAGGGGGTGGGGGCAATCAGCCCCAGCATTTT. The chain uses TRBV19 and TRBJ1-5; 7 nucleotides agree with TRBD1. There are 17 residues in the CDR3. J gave up 2 bases and V 4 bases, and 11 bases lay outside the gene matches. Looked up from germline, CDR1 is LNHDA and CDR2 is SQIVND (reference sequence).

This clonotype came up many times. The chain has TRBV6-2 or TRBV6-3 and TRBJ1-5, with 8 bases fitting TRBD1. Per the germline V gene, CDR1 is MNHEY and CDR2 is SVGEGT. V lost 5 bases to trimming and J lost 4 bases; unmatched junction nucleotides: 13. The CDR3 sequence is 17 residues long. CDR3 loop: CASSKPLHQGANQPQHF. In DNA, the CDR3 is TGTGCCAGCAGTAAACCCCTACACCAGGGGGCTAATCAGCCCCAGCATTTT.

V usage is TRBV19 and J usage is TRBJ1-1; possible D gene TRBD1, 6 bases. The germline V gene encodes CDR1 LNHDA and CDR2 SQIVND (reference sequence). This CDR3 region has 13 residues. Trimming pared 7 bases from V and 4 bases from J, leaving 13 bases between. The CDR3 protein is CASNRVGTTEAFF. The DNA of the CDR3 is TGTGCCAGTAACAGGGTCGGGACCACTGAAGCTTTCTTT.

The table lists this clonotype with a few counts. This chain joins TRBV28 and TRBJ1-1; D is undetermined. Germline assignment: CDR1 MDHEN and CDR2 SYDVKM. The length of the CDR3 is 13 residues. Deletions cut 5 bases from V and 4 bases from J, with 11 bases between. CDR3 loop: CASSPDWTTEAFF. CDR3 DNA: TGTGCCAGCAGTCCCGATTGGACCACTGAAGCTTTCTTT.

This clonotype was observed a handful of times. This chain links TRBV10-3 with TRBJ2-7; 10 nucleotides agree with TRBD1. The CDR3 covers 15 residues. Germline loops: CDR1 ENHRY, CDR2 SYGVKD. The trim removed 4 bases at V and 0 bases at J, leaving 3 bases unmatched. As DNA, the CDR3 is TGTGCCATCAGTGGGACAGGGGGTTACTCCTACGAGCAGTACTTC. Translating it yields CAISGTGGYSYEQYF.

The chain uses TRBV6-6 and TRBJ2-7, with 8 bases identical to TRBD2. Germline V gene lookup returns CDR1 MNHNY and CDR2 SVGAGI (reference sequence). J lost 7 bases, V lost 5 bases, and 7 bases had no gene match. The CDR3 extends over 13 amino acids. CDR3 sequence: CASSGEVAGEQYF. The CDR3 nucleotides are TGTGCCAGCAGTGGGGAGGTAGCGGGAGAGCAGTACTTC.

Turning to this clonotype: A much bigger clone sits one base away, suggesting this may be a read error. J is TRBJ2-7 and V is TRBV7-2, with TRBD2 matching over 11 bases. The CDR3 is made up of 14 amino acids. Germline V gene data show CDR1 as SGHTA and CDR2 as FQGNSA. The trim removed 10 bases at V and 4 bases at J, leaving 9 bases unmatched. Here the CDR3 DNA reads TGTGCCAACAGAAGACTAGCGGGACTTTACGAGCAGTACTTC. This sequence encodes CANRRLAGLYEQYF.

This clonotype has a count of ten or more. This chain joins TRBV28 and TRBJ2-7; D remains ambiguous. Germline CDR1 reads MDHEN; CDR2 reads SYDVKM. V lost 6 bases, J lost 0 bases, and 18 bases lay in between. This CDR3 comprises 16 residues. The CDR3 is CASSLRRSLISYEQYF. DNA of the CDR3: TGTGCCAGCAGCCTTCGACGGAGCCTCATCTCCTACGAGCAGTACTTC.

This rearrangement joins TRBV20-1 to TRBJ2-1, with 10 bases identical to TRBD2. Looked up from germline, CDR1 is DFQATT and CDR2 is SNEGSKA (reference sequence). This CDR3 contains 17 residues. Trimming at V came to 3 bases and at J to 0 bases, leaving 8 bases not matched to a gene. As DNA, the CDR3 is TGCAGTGCTAGGGTAGCGGGAGGCTCCAGCTCCTACAATGAGCAGTTCTTC. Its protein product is CSARVAGGSSSYNEQFF.

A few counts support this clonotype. The CDR3 coding sequence is TGTGCCAGCAGCTCCGGCCAGAGGGGTCAGCCCCAGCATTTT. This gives the protein CASSSGQRGQPQHF. V is TRBV3-1 and J is TRBJ1-5; possible D gene TRBD1, 5 bases. Trimming took off 5 bases at V and 6 bases at J, with 14 bases between the two ends. The CDR3 is 14 amino acids. Germline CDR1 and CDR2: LGHDT and YNNKEL (reference sequence). The full variable domain, its missing parts supplied by reference TRBV3-1 and TRBJ1-5, is DTAVSQTPKYLVTQMGNDKSIKCEQNLGHDTMYWYKQDSKKFLKIMFSYNNKELIINETVPNRFSPKSPDKAHLNLHINSLELGDSAVYFCASSSGQRGQPQHFGDGTRLSIL.

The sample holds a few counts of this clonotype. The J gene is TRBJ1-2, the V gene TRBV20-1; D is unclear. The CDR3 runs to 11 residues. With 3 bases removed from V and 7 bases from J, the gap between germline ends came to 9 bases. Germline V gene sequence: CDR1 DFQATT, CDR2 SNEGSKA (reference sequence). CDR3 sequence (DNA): TGCAGTGCTAGTTCCGGAGTTGGCTACACCTTC. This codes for CSASSGVGYTF.

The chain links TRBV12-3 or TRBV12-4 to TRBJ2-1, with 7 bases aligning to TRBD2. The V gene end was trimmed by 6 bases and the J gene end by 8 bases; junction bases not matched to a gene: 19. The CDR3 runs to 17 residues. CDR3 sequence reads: CASRPLGGGPFTHEQFF. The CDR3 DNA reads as TGTGCCAGCAGGCCTTTGGGCGGGGGTCCGTTTACTCATGAGCAGTTCTTC.

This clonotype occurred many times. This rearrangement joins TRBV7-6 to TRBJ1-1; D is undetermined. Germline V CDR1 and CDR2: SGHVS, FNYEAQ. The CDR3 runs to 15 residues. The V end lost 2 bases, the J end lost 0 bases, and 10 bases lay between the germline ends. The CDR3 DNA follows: TGTGCCAGCAGCTTATCCGGGCAGGTGAACACTGAAGCTTTCTTT. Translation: CASSLSGQVNTEAFF. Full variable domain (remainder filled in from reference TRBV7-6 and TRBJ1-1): GAGVSQSPRYKVTKRGQDVALRCDPISGHVSLYWYRQALGQGPEFLTYFNYEAQQDKSGLPNDRFSAERPEGSISTLTIQRTEQRDSAMYRCASSLSGQVNTEAFFGQGTRLTVV.

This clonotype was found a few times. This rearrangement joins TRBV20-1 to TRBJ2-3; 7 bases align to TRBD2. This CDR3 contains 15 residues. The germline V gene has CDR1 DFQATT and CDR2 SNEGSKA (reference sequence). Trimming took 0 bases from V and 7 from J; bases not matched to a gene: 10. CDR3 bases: TGCAGTGCTAGAGATCCGCGACTAGCACAATATACGCAGTATTTT. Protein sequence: CSARDPRLAQYTQYF.

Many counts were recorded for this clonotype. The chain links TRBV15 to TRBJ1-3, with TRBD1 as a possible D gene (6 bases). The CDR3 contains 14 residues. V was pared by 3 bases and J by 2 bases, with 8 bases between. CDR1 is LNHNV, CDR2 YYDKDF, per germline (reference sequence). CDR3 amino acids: CATSSRTAGNTIYF. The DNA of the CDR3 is TGTGCCACCAGCAGCCGGACAGCTGGAAACACCATATATTTT.